Each of the 20 T cell receptor beta chains below was sequenced from the same sample in a study of Graves' ophthalmopathy and Graves' hyperthyroidism listed by TCRdb under 2018. The instrument was an Illumina HiSeq 2000. For repertoire sequencing, the TCR beta CDR3 regions were amplified from RNA transcripts. A first-round RT-PCR used HTBI primers with the Qiagen OneStep RT-PCR kit, followed by a second-round multiplex PCR, size selection and purification. Clones were called with MiXCR by TCRdb after fastp trimmed the public reads at Q25, and only in-frame beta chains were retained. Under each unique CDR3 protein, matching rows form one entry showing the most common genes and DNA. The sample data list about 39,000 distinct CDR3 sequences, and approximately 50% of these were observed just once. 26% of the sample goes to the ten largest clones. Sequenced material: peripheral blood. These receptors were obtained from an adult woman with stable Graves' hyperthyroidism.

In the case of this clonotype: A junction end diverges from the germline sequence, so it may reflect a read error. The chain has TRBV7-2 and TRBJ1-2; D remains unclear. The germline V gene encodes CDR1 SGHTA and CDR2 FQGNSA. This CDR3 contains 12 residues. This chain's CDR3 is CASSLPGFGHTF. CDR3 DNA: TGTGCCAGCAGCTTACCCGGGTTTGGCCACACCTTC.

As regards this clonotype: Its ends do not fully match the called genes, so a read error is possible. This rearrangement joins TRBV29-1 to TRBJ2-5; 14 bases agree with TRBD2. Germline CDR1 and CDR2: SQVTM and ANQGSEA. CDR3 length: 12 amino acids. CDR3: CSTRTSGRMWNF. The DNA of the CDR3 is TGCAGCACACGGACTAGCGGGAGGATGTGGAACTTC.

Note on this clonotype: The CDR3 end shows no conserved phenylalanine or tryptophan, and so a read error is likely. The chain joins TRBV7-3 to TRBJ2-5; no clear D. Germline CDR1 reads SGHTA; CDR2 reads FQGTGA. The CDR3 has 11 amino acids. The CDR3 sequence: CANSLSPPQYL. In DNA, the CDR3 is TGTGCCAACAGCCTAAGTCCCCCCCAGTACCTC.

There are many counts of this clonotype. It is likely a read error, because the conserved phenylalanine at the end of the CDR3 is missing. The V gene is TRBV6-1, the J gene TRBJ1-2; perhaps TRBD1 as D (6 bases). The CDR3 spans 14 residues. V lost 3 bases, J lost 7 bases, and 15 bases lay in between. The germline CDR1 and CDR2 sequences are MNHNS and SASEGT. The CDR3 region has the DNA TGTGCCAGCAGTGACGGGGGGGGGCCCCCTGGCTACACCCTC. Protein: CASSDGGGPPGYTL.

This clonotype came up many times. The rearrangement joins TRBV7-6 to TRBJ1-1; D might be TRBD1 (6 bases). CDR3 length: 14 residues. Germline CDR1 and CDR2: SGHVS and FNYEAQ. Between the trimmed V and J ends, which lost 1 base and 4 bases, there was a span of 10 bases. CDR3 DNA: TGTGCCAGCAGCTTAGGCGGGACATTCACTGAAGCTTTCTTT. This sequence encodes CASSLGGTFTEAFF.

The chain is built from TRBV7-8 and TRBJ2-2, with 10 bases fitting TRBD2. The V and J ends lost 5 bases and 1 base, in that order; junction bases with no gene match: 4. The CDR3 is made up of 16 amino acids. CDR1 is SGHVS and CDR2 is FQNEAQ in the germline V gene. CDR3 nucleotides: TGTGCCAGCAGCCCGCGGACTAGCGGGAACACCGGGGAGCTGTTTTTT. This gives the protein CASSPRTSGNTGELFF.

This clonotype was seen many times. The J gene is TRBJ2-3, the V gene TRBV7-8; 8 nucleotides match TRBD2. Trimming at V came to 1 base and at J to 2 bases, leaving 2 bases not matched to a gene. Germline lookup yields CDR1 SGHVS and CDR2 FQNEAQ. The CDR3 spans 15 residues. The CDR3 region is CASSLGGRTTDTQYF. The CDR3 nucleotides read TGTGCCAGCAGCTTAGGCGGGAGGACCACAGATACGCAGTATTTT.

The sample holds many counts of this clonotype. The chain employs TRBV5-4 and TRBJ2-2; D gene unclear. The CDR3 extends over 16 amino acids. V lost 0 bases, J lost 6 bases, and 15 bases lay in between. The V gene's germline CDR1 is SGHNT and CDR2 YYREEE (reference sequence). Here the CDR3 DNA reads TGTGCCAGCAGCTTGGGAAACCCCCGGACCGCCGGGGAGCTGTTTTTT. It yields the protein CASSLGNPRTAGELFF.

The rearrangement uses TRBV11-3 and TRBJ2-5, with D perhaps being TRBD1 or TRBD2 (5 bases each). Germline lookup yields CDR1 SGHNT and CDR2 YENEEA. V dropped 1 base and J dropped 5 bases, with 8 bases sitting between them. The CDR3 loop spans 13 amino acids. CDR3 region: CASSLGGFETQYF. The CDR3 nucleotides read TGTGCCAGCAGCTTAGGGGGGTTTGAGACCCAGTACTTC.

In its sample, this clonotype was seen many times. The rearrangement links TRBV29-1 to TRBJ1-2; TRBD1 is a possible D gene (6 bases). With 7 bases removed from V and 1 base from J, the gap between germline ends came to 19 bases. The CDR3 length is 15 residues. Germline CDR1 is SQVTM and CDR2 is ANQGSEA. The CDR3 DNA reads as TGCAGCGCTTGCGGGACACGAGATAATAACTATGGCTACACCTTC. The encoded protein is CSACGTRDNNYGYTF. Full variable domain (rest looked up from reference TRBV29-1 and TRBJ1-2): SAVISQKPSRDICQRGTSLTIQCQVDSQVTMMFWYRQQPGQSLTLIATANQGSEATYESGFVIDKFPISRPNLTFSTLTVSNMSPEDSSIYLCSACGTRDNNYGYTFGSGTRLTVV.

There are many counts of this clonotype. A much larger clone differs by one base, so this may be a read error. This likely comes from a read error, as the CDR3 has no conserved phenylalanine or tryptophan at its end. V usage is TRBV4-1 and J usage is TRBJ2-5; D gene ambiguous. The CDR3 loop spans 14 amino acids. Trimming pared 1 base from V and 1 base from J, leaving 7 bases between. CDR1 is MGHRA, CDR2 YSYEKL, per germline. CDR3 sequence: CASSQAPAQETQYS. As DNA, the CDR3 is TGCGCCAGCAGCCAAGCACCAGCCCAAGAGACCCAGTACTCC.

The table lists this clonotype with many counts. The J gene is TRBJ1-6, the V gene TRBV2; TRBD1 is a possible D gene (5 bases). This CDR3 has 16 amino acids. Trimming shortened V by 5 bases and J by 6 bases, and 17 bases separated the two germline ends. CDR1 is SNHLY and CDR2 is FYNNEI in the germline V gene. The CDR3 reads CASSLGQAGRNSPLHF. As DNA, the CDR3 is TGTGCCAGCAGTCTGGGGCAGGCCGGGCGTAATTCACCCCTCCACTTT.

This clonotype was seen at least ten times. This chain connects TRBV20-1 to TRBJ1-4; TRBD1 aligns across 9 bases. In germline, CDR1 is DFQATT, CDR2 SNEGSKA (reference sequence). The CDR3 consists of 13 residues. V dropped 4 bases and J dropped 8; count of bases not matched to a gene: 5. The CDR3 reads CSATQGAGEKLFF. CDR3 nucleotide sequence: TGCAGTGCTACACAGGGGGCGGGGGAAAAACTGTTTTTT.

The rearrangement links TRBV7-9 to TRBJ2-6; 9 nucleotides align to TRBD1. This CDR3 has 16 amino acids. Trimming removed 6 bases from V and 4 bases from J; junction bases left unmatched: 7. Germline CDR1 and CDR2: SEHNR and FQNEAQ (reference sequence). The CDR3 reads CASRTGTGYGANVLTF. For the CDR3, the DNA is TGTGCCAGCAGAACCGGGACAGGGTACGGGGCCAACGTCCTGACTTTC.

The rearrangement uses TRBV19 and TRBJ1-1; 10 bases map to TRBD1. Looked up from germline, CDR1 is LNHDA and CDR2 is SQIVND (reference sequence). The CDR3 has 13 amino acids. The ends lost 8 bases at V and 4 bases at J; junction bases unmatched: 4. For the CDR3, the DNA is TGTGCCAGTGGACAGGGGGGAGCCACTGAAGCTTTCTTT. Amino acid sequence: CASGQGGATEAFF.

V gene TRBV7-9 combines with J gene TRBJ1-2; 8 bases agree with TRBD1. Germline V gene sequence: CDR1 SEHNR, CDR2 FQNEAQ (reference sequence). The CDR3 runs to 15 residues. The V segment lost 4 bases and the J segment 2 bases; nucleotides outside the gene matches: 6. Written as DNA, the CDR3 is TGTGCCAGCAGCTCTGTTGCAGGGGGCAACTATGGCTACACCTTC. It specifies CASSSVAGGNYGYTF.

The chain joins TRBV11-2 to TRBJ2-7, with 11 bases lining up with TRBD2. V shed 3 bases, J shed 3 bases, and the junction held 4 bases outside the gene matches. CDR1 and CDR2 (germline): SGHAT, FQNNGV. The CDR3 runs to 15 residues. CDR3 DNA sequence: TGTGCCAGCAGCTTTCAACTAGCGGGAGACTACGAGCAGTACGTC. It yields the protein CASSFQLAGDYEQYV.

The genes are TRBV20-1 and TRBJ1-6; D call uncertain. CDR3 size: 13 residues. Germline V CDR1 and CDR2: DFQATT, SNEGSKA (reference sequence). The ends were cut back, 3 bases at V and 8 bases at J, with 11 bases in the middle. In DNA form, the CDR3 reads TGCAGTGCTAGGTTTCGGGAAGATTCACCCCTCCACTTT. Encoded protein: CSARFREDSPLHF.

The table lists this clonotype with many counts. The rearrangement uses TRBV5-1 and TRBJ2-7; 8 positions match TRBD2. The CDR3 spans 17 residues. Germline V lookup: CDR1 SGHRS, CDR2 YFSETQ. Trimming took 4 bases from V and 2 from J; bases not matched to a gene: 14. Here the CDR3 DNA reads TGCGCCAGCAGCCCCCCCTGGGGTACTAGCGGCACCTACGAGCAGTACTTC. Encoded protein: CASSPPWGTSGTYEQYF.

There are a few counts of this clonotype. A much larger clone sits a single nucleotide away, making a read error possible. The J gene is TRBJ1-4, the V gene TRBV20-1; 9 nucleotides align to TRBD1. The CDR3 loop spans 18 amino acids. Germline V gene sequence: CDR1 DFQATT, CDR2 SNEGSKA (reference sequence). This CDR3 is CSAFRWDRELVTNEKPFF. CDR3 bases: TGCAGTGCTTTTAGGTGGGACAGGGAGTTAGTAACTAATGAAAAACCGTTTTTT.